These T cell receptor beta chains were read from a single sample in a study of T cell changes during pregnancy in multiple sclerosis. Assay: immunoSEQ multiplex PCR; the TCRdb copy retains only in-frame clones and omits some. The sample lists about 36,000 clones, more than 75% occurring once. The sequencing here drew on CD8+ T cells from peripheral blood mononuclear cells, taken in the third trimester of pregnancy. All receptors come from a female donor with multiple sclerosis, enrolled in a pregnancy study. Each CDR3 is given with its conserved first and last residue. The D gene is left open where the match is weak. Clone size is given for some rows only: seen once, a few or many times, or a class if the clone is expanded.

clone size: .
V gene: TRBV9
J gene: TRBJ1-2
D gene: .
CDR3 protein: CASNQAFGYGYTF
CDR3 DNA: TGTGCCAGCAATCAGGCATTCGGCTATGGCTACACCTTC

clone size: .
V gene: TRBV28
J gene: TRBJ2-7
D gene: .
CDR3 protein: CASSFPTPGSEQYF
CDR3 DNA: TGTGCCAGCAGTTTCCCTACCCCGGGGTCCGAGCAGTACTTC

clone size: .
V gene: TRBV30
J gene: TRBJ1-1
D gene: .
CDR3 protein: CAWQWTVNTEAFF
CDR3 DNA: TGTGCCTGGCAATGGACAGTGAACACTGAAGCTTTCTTT

clone size: .
V gene: TRBV19
J gene: TRBJ2-5
D gene: TRBD1
CDR3 protein: CASSTTGWGTQYF
CDR3 DNA: TGTGCCAGTAGTACGACAGGGTGGGGGACCCAGTACTTC

clone size: .
V gene: TRBV27
J gene: TRBJ2-7
D gene: TRBD1
CDR3 protein: CASSLYGTGLYEQYF
CDR3 DNA: TGTGCCAGCAGTTTATACGGGACAGGGTTATACGAGCAGTACTTC

clone size: .
V gene: TRBV4-3
J gene: TRBJ2-2
D gene: .
CDR3 protein: CASSQAGWDTGELFF
CDR3 DNA: TGCGCCAGCAGCCAAGCGGGGTGGGACACCGGGGAGCTGTTTTTT

clone size: .
V gene: TRBV27
J gene: TRBJ1-5
D gene: .
CDR3 protein: CASSPSPQGILEPQHF
CDR3 DNA: TGTGCCAGCAGTCCCTCTCCCCAGGGAATCCTCGAACCCCAGCATTTT

clone size: .
V gene: TRBV10-3
J gene: TRBJ1-1
D gene: .
CDR3 protein: CAISPNGRGAEAFF
CDR3 DNA: TGTGCCATCAGTCCCAACGGCAGGGGCGCTGAAGCTTTCTTT

clone size: .
V gene: TRBV5-1
J gene: TRBJ2-7
D gene: .
CDR3 protein: CASGEGQARPYEQYF
CDR3 DNA: TGCGCCAGCGGAGAGGGACAAGCGAGGCCCTACGAGCAGTACTTC

clone size: .
V gene: TRBV18
J gene: TRBJ1-3
D gene: .
CDR3 protein: CASSPPTGDSGNTIYF
CDR3 DNA: TGTGCCAGCTCACCACCGACAGGAGACTCTGGAAACACCATATATTTT

clone size: .
V gene: TRBV6-6
J gene: TRBJ1-1
D gene: .
CDR3 protein: CASSYSAGEALF
CDR3 DNA: TGTGCCAGCAGTTACTCCGCGGGGGAAGCTCTCTTT

clone size: .
V gene: TRBV28
J gene: TRBJ2-7
D gene: .
CDR3 protein: CASSLPGVRGLYEQYF
CDR3 DNA: TGTGCCAGCAGTTTGCCTGGAGTTCGCGGCCTTTACGAGCAGTACTTC

clone size: .
V gene: TRBV4-3
J gene: TRBJ2-7
D gene: TRBD1
CDR3 protein: CASSQGQGDLGYEQYF
CDR3 DNA: TGCGCCAGCAGCCAGGGACAGGGAGATTTAGGGTACGAGCAGTACTTC

clone size: once
V gene: TRBV21-1
J gene: TRBJ2-2
D gene: .
CDR3 protein: CASSKGATGSGELFF
CDR3 DNA: TGTGCCAGCAGCAAAGGCGCGACAGGGTCCGGGGAGCTGTTTTTT

clone size: .
V gene: TRBV2
J gene: TRBJ1-6
D gene: TRBD1
CDR3 protein: CARLDRGYNSPLHF
CDR3 DNA: TGTGCCAGACTTGACAGGGGGTATAACTCACCCCTCCACTTT

clone size: once
V gene: TRBV2
J gene: TRBJ2-2
D gene: TRBD1
CDR3 protein: CASSLGQGAGELFF
CDR3 DNA: TGTGCCAGCAGCCTGGGACAGGGGGCCGGGGAGCTGTTTTTT

clone size: .
V gene: TRBV4-3
J gene: TRBJ2-2
D gene: .
CDR3 protein: CASSWSVSNTGELFF
CDR3 DNA: TGCGCCAGCAGCTGGTCAGTTTCGAACACCGGGGAGCTGTTTTTT

clone size: once
V gene: TRBV29-1
J gene: TRBJ1-2
D gene: TRBD1
CDR3 protein: CSVEDQTGAFGYTF
CDR3 DNA: TGCAGCGTTGAAGATCAAACAGGGGCGTTTGGCTACACCTTC

clone size: .
V gene: TRBV4-3
J gene: TRBJ2-6
D gene: .
CDR3 protein: CASSLEGWVGANVLTF
CDR3 DNA: TGCGCCAGCAGCCTGGAGGGTTGGGTTGGGGCCAACGTCCTGACTTTC

clone size: .
V gene: TRBV10-3
J gene: TRBJ2-2
D gene: TRBD2
CDR3 protein: CATWGGTGELFF
CDR3 DNA: TGTGCCACCTGGGGGGGGACCGGGGAGCTGTTTTTT

clone size: .
V gene: TRBV2
J gene: TRBJ1-2
D gene: .
CDR3 protein: CASSERRVLVVDGYTF
CDR3 DNA: TGTGCCAGCAGTGAACGCAGGGTCCTGGTCGTCGATGGCTACACCTTC

clone size: .
V gene: TRBV7-9
J gene: TRBJ2-7
D gene: .
CDR3 protein: CASSHSTAYYEQYF
CDR3 DNA: TGTGCCAGCAGCCACTCGACAGCCTACTACGAGCAGTACTTC

clone size: .
V gene: TRBV27
J gene: TRBJ2-1
D gene: TRBD2
CDR3 protein: CASSSRAGGLNNEQFF
CDR3 DNA: TGTGCCAGCAGTTCTAGGGCGGGAGGGCTTAACAATGAGCAGTTCTTC

clone size: once
V gene: TRBV6-1
J gene: TRBJ2-3
D gene: TRBD2
CDR3 protein: CASSEVSGGAEDTQYF
CDR3 DNA: TGTGCCAGCAGTGAAGTAAGCGGGGGGGCGGAAGATACGCAGTATTTT

clone size: once
V gene: TRBV27
J gene: TRBJ2-4
D gene: TRBD2
CDR3 protein: CASKTSGRGIQYF
CDR3 DNA: TGTGCCAGCAAGACTAGCGGGCGAGGCATTCAGTACTTC

clone size: few
V gene: TRBV11-2
J gene: TRBJ1-6
D gene: .
CDR3 protein: CASRSRGSPLHF
CDR3 DNA: TGTGCCAGCAGAAGCAGGGGATCACCCCTCCACTTT

clone size: .
V gene: TRBV7-3
J gene: TRBJ2-7
D gene: TRBD1
CDR3 protein: CASSLVQGAYEQYF
CDR3 DNA: TGTGCCAGCAGCCTCGTACAGGGGGCCTACGAGCAGTACTTC

clone size: .
V gene: TRBV11-2
J gene: TRBJ2-1
D gene: .
CDR3 protein: CASSYTFSAYNEQFF
CDR3 DNA: TGTGCCAGCAGCTACACTTTTAGCGCCTACAATGAGCAGTTCTTC

clone size: .
V gene: TRBV5-1
J gene: TRBJ2-7
D gene: .
CDR3 protein: CASSWNGGGNLYF
CDR3 DNA: TGCGCCAGCAGCTGGAACGGGGGAGGCAACTTGTACTTC

clone size: .
V gene: TRBV10-2
J gene: TRBJ2-7
D gene: TRBD1
CDR3 protein: CASSGTGVYEQYF
CDR3 DNA: TGCGCCAGTTCCGGGACAGGGGTCTACGAGCAGTACTTC

clone size: once
V gene: TRBV9
J gene: TRBJ2-5
D gene: .
CDR3 protein: CASSARRSSLETQYF
CDR3 DNA: TGTGCCAGCAGCGCCCGCCGGTCCTCCTTAGAGACCCAGTACTTC

clone size: .
V gene: TRBV10-3
J gene: TRBJ2-1
D gene: TRBD2
CDR3 protein: CAISESAGGPYNEQFF
CDR3 DNA: TGTGCCATCAGTGAGTCAGCGGGGGGGCCCTACAATGAGCAGTTCTTC

clone size: .
V gene: TRBV27
J gene: TRBJ2-6
D gene: TRBD1
CDR3 protein: CASSLGQGAGANVLTF
CDR3 DNA: TGTGCCAGCAGTTTGGGACAGGGGGCTGGGGCCAACGTCCTGACTTTC

clone size: .
V gene: TRBV6-4
J gene: TRBJ2-2
D gene: .
CDR3 protein: CASSPTGTTEHGELFF
CDR3 DNA: TGTGCCAGCAGTCCTACAGGGACTACCGAACACGGGGAGCTGTTTTTT

clone size: once
V gene: TRBV19
J gene: TRBJ2-7
D gene: TRBD2
CDR3 protein: CASSSGGGPEQYF
CDR3 DNA: TGTGCCAGTAGTTCGGGGGGGGGCCCTGAGCAGTACTTC

clone size: .
V gene: TRBV13
J gene: TRBJ2-7
D gene: .
CDR3 protein: CASSLSTGIYEQYF
CDR3 DNA: TGTGCCAGCAGCTTGTCGACAGGAATCTACGAGCAGTACTTC

clone size: .
V gene: TRBV10-3
J gene: TRBJ1-1
D gene: TRBD1
CDR3 protein: CAIHPGGLSTEAFF
CDR3 DNA: TGTGCCATCCACCCAGGGGGCCTGAGCACTGAAGCTTTCTTT

clone size: .
V gene: TRBV4-3
J gene: TRBJ2-7
D gene: TRBD1
CDR3 protein: CASSPGTGATYEQYF
CDR3 DNA: TGCGCCAGCAGCCCCGGGACAGGGGCGACCTACGAGCAGTACTTC

clone size: once
V gene: TRBV9
J gene: TRBJ2-3
D gene: TRBD1
CDR3 protein: CASSVEGQGGDTQYF
CDR3 DNA: TGTGCCAGCAGCGTTGAGGGACAGGGGGGTGATACGCAGTATTTT

clone size: .
V gene: TRBV13
J gene: TRBJ2-7
D gene: TRBD1
CDR3 protein: CASSKAGTGGGRAEQYF
CDR3 DNA: TGTGCCAGCAGCAAAGCCGGGACAGGGGGCGGAAGAGCCGAGCAGTACTTC